Detailed here is one TCR beta chain. The data belong to a study of shared clonotypes between healthy human individuals. Libraries were prepared by immunoSEQ multiplex PCR; TCRdb keeps only in-frame clonotypes and omits some of them. Here the sample spans roughly 2,300,000 clones, around 92% being singletons. Sequencing was carried out using naive CD4+ T cells from PBMCs. The sample's subset: CD45RA+ positively selected. The receptor's source is a man aged 18 to 30 in good health. Some clones in this sample may be carry-over from other donors' samples.

The CDR3 coding sequence is TGTGCCTGGAGCCGGGGGGGGGACTATGGCTACACCTTC. Its translation is CAWSRGGDYGYTF. V is TRBV30 and J is TRBJ1-2, with D perhaps TRBD1 (5 bases). V lost 3 bases and J 3 bases, leaving 11 bases between the germline ends. The length of the CDR3 is 13 residues. Germline V gene lookup returns CDR1 GTSNPN and CDR2 SVGIG (reference sequence).